The rows below give T cell receptor beta chains drawn from one sample of a study of CXCR3-negative and CXCR3-positive naive CD8 T cells. TCRdb re-called the 5' RACE reads; every CDR3 protein appears as one record, without DNA. Here the sample table reports 92,000 or so distinct CDR3 sequences. The specimen was naive CXCR3- CD8+ T cells from blood. All receptors derive from a human donor in good health. Some clones in this sample may be carry-over from other donors' samples. Each CDR3 is given with its conserved first and last residue. Size is stated for part of the rows, as once, few or many counts, or as a class when the clone is expanded.

V	J	size	CDR3
TRBV5-6	TRBJ2-3	.	CASSFVGSTDTQYF
TRBV6-2/TRBV6-3	TRBJ2-7	.	CASSYGDPGSYEQYF
TRBV11-2	TRBJ2-1	.	CASSSWAVNEQFF
TRBV29-1	TRBJ2-1	.	CSIGTGETNEQFF
TRBV14	TRBJ2-4	.	CASSQSRSSAKNIQYF
TRBV9	TRBJ2-3	.	CASSLPAVSTDTQYF
TRBV10-3	TRBJ2-7	.	CAISETWTGGEEKNEQYF
TRBV7-6	TRBJ2-5	.	CASSSGTAKETQYF
TRBV11-2	TRBJ2-7	.	CASSRQGAYEQYF
TRBV7-7	TRBJ2-1	.	CASSLADRTSPNNEQFF
TRBV27	TRBJ2-1	.	CASGVRGAPYNEQFF
TRBV4-2	TRBJ1-2	.	CASSQDVAARNYGYTF
TRBV29-1	TRBJ2-7	.	CSVEERGQAYYEQYF
TRBV28	TRBJ2-1	medium-sized	CASSDYNEQFF
TRBV29-1	TRBJ2-3	.	CSVEGGDLRTDTQYF
TRBV6-2/TRBV6-3	TRBJ1-2	.	CASSQYKTGSESADTF
TRBV28	TRBJ2-5	.	CASSRNWETQYF
TRBV30	TRBJ1-1	.	CAWETGTAEAFF
TRBV23-1	TRBJ2-7	.	CASSHFTRDRYEQYF
TRBV4-3	TRBJ2-3	.	CASSLGLAATDTQYF
TRBV30	TRBJ2-1	.	CAWSVAGSYNEQFF
TRBV6-6	TRBJ2-7	.	CASSYSLETGIDEQYF
TRBV3-1	TRBJ1-4	.	CASSPGQGVYATNEKLFF
TRBV7-2	TRBJ2-5	.	CASSQQGTGGYQETQYF
TRBV29-1	TRBJ2-1	.	CSVEVRGQGYGEQFF
TRBV20-1	TRBJ2-7	.	CSARRTTSYEQYF
TRBV30	TRBJ2-7	.	CAWSAIDSYEQYF
TRBV20-1	TRBJ2-3	.	CSARVQRGYTDTQYF
TRBV6-6	TRBJ2-1	.	CASIPDSFNEQFF
TRBV27	TRBJ1-5	.	CASSPGGGQPQHF
TRBV12-3/TRBV12-4	TRBJ1-1	.	CASTLGQGLNTEAFF